This T cell receptor (beta chain) came from a study of blood T cells in healthy people across ages. RNA extraction gave at least 5 micrograms of total RNA per sample. The sample holds a few counts of this clonotype. Its antigen remains unidentified. Broader study findings: Getting older went along with TCR beta diversity per million T cells dropping roughly linearly. Estimates based on one million T cells were treated as lower bounds. Strongly correlated with naive T cell percentage was TCR beta diversity.

A second about 6 to 12 cycle PCR used barcoded and J-beta primers. TCRdb re-analysed the 5' RACE reads in MiXCR, keeping a single row per CDR3 protein. This sample yields around 1.1 million distinct CDR3 sequences, of which around two fifths are seen a single time; around 13% belongs to the top ten. With 4 bases removed from V and 11 bases from J, the gap between germline ends came to 15 bases. The germline CDR1 and CDR2 sequences are LGHNA and YSLEER. This CDR3 has 13 amino acids. This clonotype was obtained from a man between 18 and 29 years old in good health. Sequenced material: blood. The genes are TRBV4-3 and TRBJ2-1; D possibly corresponds to TRBD2 (5 bases). The CDR3 sequence is CASSLNLETKQFF. The CDR3 DNA reads TGCGCCAGCAGCCTAAACCTTGAGACTAAGCAGTTCTTC.